Listed below are T cell receptor beta chains from one sample, sequenced in a study of T cells in Graves' hyperthyroidism and ophthalmopathy. TCRdb re-derived calls from the multiplex PCR reads in MiXCR, one entry per CDR3 protein. The sample yields 700,000 to 950,000 distinct CDR3 sequences, 30% to 40% seen once. Sequencing was done on a sample of blood. These TCRs come from a woman aged 40 to 50 with Graves' hyperthyroidism. The CDR3 runs from the conserved cysteine through the conserved F or W. The order of the fields is J gene, D gene, V gene, clone size, CDR3 DNA, CDR3 protein. D genes are given only for firm matches. A row's size may be missing; if present it is once, few, many or a size class.

J: TRBJ2-7; D: .; V: TRBV14; size: many; DNA: TGTGCCAGCAGCCAAGATGACTCCAGGCGGATTACCTACGAGCAGTACTTC; CDR3: CASSQDDSRRITYEQYF
J: TRBJ2-7; D: .; V: TRBV10-3; size: .; DNA: TGTGCCAGCAACGGCGGTAGATTAGGCTGGTACGAGCAGTACTTC; CDR3: CASNGGRLGWYEQYF
J: TRBJ1-4; D: TRBD1; V: TRBV5-1; size: .; DNA: TGCGCCAGCAGCTTGGCCGGACAGGGCGGTCATGAAAAACTGTTTTTT; CDR3: CASSLAGQGGHEKLFF
J: TRBJ1-1; D: .; V: TRBV4-1; size: many; DNA: TGCGCCAGCAGCCAAGAGAGGGGAGGGGTGAGGACTGAAGCTTTCTTT; CDR3: CASSQERGGVRTEAFF
J: TRBJ2-7; D: .; V: TRBV15; size: .; DNA: TGTGCCACCAGCAACCCAGGTGGCTACGAGCAGTACTTC; CDR3: CATSNPGGYEQYF
J: TRBJ1-5; D: TRBD1; V: TRBV2; size: few; DNA: TGTGCCAGCCTTTTGGGACAGGGTCTTGGCTCCCATCAGCCCCAGCATTTT; CDR3: CASLLGQGLGSHQPQHF
J: TRBJ2-7; D: .; V: TRBV29-1; size: many; DNA: TGCAGTTACCGCGGACGGGTCTACGAGCAGTACTTC; CDR3: CSYRGRVYEQYF
J: TRBJ1-2; D: TRBD1; V: TRBV5-4; size: once; DNA: TGTGCCAGCAGCTTGGGGGGACAGGGCCACTATGGCTACACCTTC; CDR3: CASSLGGQGHYGYTF
J: TRBJ1-3; D: .; V: TRBV6-5; size: few; DNA: TGTGCCAGCAGTTACGGGGTTGGCGACACCATATATTTT; CDR3: CASSYGVGDTIYF
J: TRBJ1-3; D: .; V: TRBV18; size: few; DNA: TGTGCCAGCTCACTCCAGGGTCCGAGAAACACCATATATTTT; CDR3: CASSLQGPRNTIYF
J: TRBJ1-1; D: .; V: TRBV20-1; size: .; DNA: TGCAGTGTAAGTCGTACAGAAGCTTTCTTT; CDR3: CSVSRTEAFF
J: TRBJ1-2; D: .; V: TRBV20-1; size: many; DNA: TGCAGTGCCACCCAGTCATTAAGGGAGGAGAACTATGGCTACACCTTC; CDR3: CSATQSLREENYGYTF
J: TRBJ1-3; D: .; V: TRBV25-1; size: many; DNA: TGTGCCAGCAGTGAATATAACGAAGGAAACACCATATATTTT; CDR3: CASSEYNEGNTIYF
J: TRBJ2-7; D: .; V: TRBV25-1; size: .; DNA: TGTGCCAGCAGTGGATTGGGGGACCCTCGGACATACGAGCAGTACTTC; CDR3: CASSGLGDPRTYEQYF
J: TRBJ1-2; D: TRBD1; V: TRBV14; size: many; DNA: TGTGCCAGCAGGCGACCGGGACAGGGGAGTGGAGGCTACACCTTC; CDR3: CASRRPGQGSGGYTF
J: TRBJ2-7; D: .; V: TRBV29-1; size: many; DNA: TGCAGCGTTCAGATTAGCGATTCCTACGAGCAGTACTTC; CDR3: CSVQISDSYEQYF
J: TRBJ2-5; D: TRBD1; V: TRBV6-5; size: .; DNA: TGTGCCAGCAGTTTGACAGGGGCTCGGGAGACCCAGTACTTC; CDR3: CASSLTGARETQYF
J: TRBJ1-1; D: TRBD1; V: TRBV5-1; size: .; DNA: TGCGCCAGCAGCTTTACAGGGGAAACGATGAACACTGAAGCTTTCTTT; CDR3: CASSFTGETMNTEAFF
J: TRBJ2-7; D: .; V: TRBV4-2; size: .; DNA: TGTGCCAGCAGCCAAGGAAATGCAGGGACCCCCTACGAGCAGTACTTC; CDR3: CASSQGNAGTPYEQYF
J: TRBJ1-2; D: .; V: TRBV12-3/TRBV12-4; size: many; DNA: TGTGCCAGCAGACGAACAGGGAGCTATGGCTACACCTTC; CDR3: CASRRTGSYGYTF
J: TRBJ2-5; D: .; V: TRBV28; size: .; DNA: TGTGCCAGCCGTTTTGGAGCGGATGATCTCGAGACCCAGTACTTC; CDR3: CASRFGADDLETQYF
J: TRBJ2-7; D: TRBD2; V: TRBV12-3/TRBV12-4; size: few; DNA: TGTGCCAGCAGTCCCGGGACTACAGACTACGAGCAGTACTTC; CDR3: CASSPGTTDYEQYF
J: TRBJ1-1; D: .; V: TRBV2; size: few; DNA: TGTGCCAGCAGCCCCCCTTTTAGAGGCATTGAAGCTTTCTTT; CDR3: CASSPPFRGIEAFF
J: TRBJ1-5; D: TRBD1; V: TRBV20-1; size: .; DNA: TGCAGTGCTAGAGGAGCCGGGACAGGGGGCAATCAGCCCCAGCATTTT; CDR3: CSARGAGTGGNQPQHF
J: TRBJ2-7; D: TRBD2; V: TRBV7-9; size: few; DNA: TGTGCCAGCAGGTTGGGACTAGCGGGCAGCTCCTACGAGCAGTACTTC; CDR3: CASRLGLAGSSYEQYF
J: TRBJ2-6; D: .; V: TRBV6-2/TRBV6-3; size: once; DNA: TGTGCCAGCAACCAGCGACCCTTGGGGGCCAACGTCCTGACTTTC; CDR3: CASNQRPLGANVLTF
J: TRBJ2-7; D: .; V: TRBV29-1; size: many; DNA: TGCAGCGTTGCTCTGACCTCCTACGAGCAGTACTTC; CDR3: CSVALTSYEQYF
J: TRBJ2-1; D: .; V: TRBV7-2; size: .; DNA: TGTGCCAGCAGCTTAGGTAGCGAAGTTGATGAGCAGTTCTTC; CDR3: CASSLGSEVDEQFF
J: TRBJ2-1; D: .; V: TRBV7-2; size: .; DNA: TGTGCCATTTGGGGAACAGGGATGTACAATGAGCAGTTCTTC; CDR3: CAIWGTGMYNEQFF
J: TRBJ1-5; D: .; V: TRBV7-6; size: many; DNA: TGTGCCAGCAGCACAGGCAATCAGCCCCAGCATTTT; CDR3: CASSTGNQPQHF
J: TRBJ1-2; D: TRBD1; V: TRBV19; size: .; DNA: TGTGCCAGTAGGGACAGGGGGCAAGGCTACACCTTC; CDR3: CASRDRGQGYTF
J: TRBJ2-5; D: TRBD1; V: TRBV7-9; size: .; DNA: TGTGCCAGCAGCCACCGGGACAGGGGGCTCGGAGAGACCCAGTACTTC; CDR3: CASSHRDRGLGETQYF
J: TRBJ1-3; D: .; V: TRBV12-3/TRBV12-4; size: few; DNA: TGTGCCAGCAGTTCCCGGGTGGCTGGAAACACCATATATTTT; CDR3: CASSSRVAGNTIYF
J: TRBJ2-7; D: TRBD2; V: TRBV7-2; size: few; DNA: TGTGCCAGCAGCTTAGTGAGCGGGGAGGCCTACGAGCAGTACTTC; CDR3: CASSLVSGEAYEQYF
J: TRBJ1-6; D: TRBD1; V: TRBV5-5; size: few; DNA: TGTGCCAGCAGCCAAGGTCTCAGGGGGAATTCACCCCTCCACTTT; CDR3: CASSQGLRGNSPLHF
J: TRBJ2-3; D: .; V: TRBV10-3; size: .; DNA: TGTGCCATCAGCCCGACCCCGAATTCCGCAGATACGCAGTATTTT; CDR3: CAISPTPNSADTQYF
J: TRBJ1-3; D: .; V: TRBV15; size: many; DNA: TGTGCCACCAGCAGGGAGGAGTGGGGGGCTGGAAACACCATATATTTT; CDR3: CATSREEWGAGNTIYF
J: TRBJ2-3; D: .; V: TRBV10-1; size: .; DNA: TGCGCCAGCAGTGAGGGACAGTACACAGATACGCAGTATTTT; CDR3: CASSEGQYTDTQYF
J: TRBJ1-5; D: .; V: TRBV10-3; size: .; DNA: TGTGCCAGCAGTCCCTGGGGCAAGGATTCCAATCAGCCCCAGCATTTT; CDR3: CASSPWGKDSNQPQHF
J: TRBJ1-5; D: .; V: TRBV5-1; size: many; DNA: TGCGCCAGCAGACCACAGGGCGATAGCAATCAGCCCCAGCATTTT; CDR3: CASRPQGDSNQPQHF
J: TRBJ1-4; D: .; V: TRBV9; size: .; DNA: TGTGCCAGCAGCCAATTACAAGGGAAACTGTTTTTT; CDR3: CASSQLQGKLFF
J: TRBJ2-7; D: .; V: TRBV6-4; size: .; DNA: TGTGCCAGCAGTTCCTGGGACATCGGAACTTACGAGCAGTACTTC; CDR3: CASSSWDIGTYEQYF
J: TRBJ2-5; D: TRBD1; V: TRBV24-1; size: many; DNA: TGTGCCACCAGTGATTTGCGGACAGGGAAACAAGAGACCCAGTACTTC; CDR3: CATSDLRTGKQETQYF
J: TRBJ2-7; D: .; V: TRBV10-3; size: .; DNA: TGTGCCATCAGGACATCACAGGGATACGAGCAGTACTTC; CDR3: CAIRTSQGYEQYF
J: TRBJ1-4; D: .; V: TRBV2; size: many; DNA: TGTGCCAGCAGGATGGGGACAACTAATGAAAAACTGTTTTTT; CDR3: CASRMGTTNEKLFF
J: TRBJ1-1; D: .; V: TRBV25-1; size: many; DNA: TGTGCCAGCAGTGAATATGGTAACACTGAAGCTTTCTTT; CDR3: CASSEYGNTEAFF
J: TRBJ1-6; D: .; V: TRBV7-9; size: many; DNA: TGTGCCAGCAGCTTACGGGAGCCCAGGGACAATTCACCCCTCCACTTT; CDR3: CASSLREPRDNSPLHF
J: TRBJ1-1; D: .; V: TRBV7-9; size: .; DNA: TGTGCCAGCAGCGTGGGGGGAGGAATGGCCGGCACTGAAGCTTTCTTT; CDR3: CASSVGGGMAGTEAFF
J: TRBJ1-1; D: .; V: TRBV19; size: many; DNA: TGTGCCAGTAGTACGCGGGGGGGGATAACTGAAGCTTTCTTT; CDR3: CASSTRGGITEAFF
J: TRBJ2-7; D: .; V: TRBV7-2; size: many; DNA: TGTGCCAGCAGCTTAATAACCCGCTCGGAGGTAAACTTC; CDR3: CASSLITRSEVNF